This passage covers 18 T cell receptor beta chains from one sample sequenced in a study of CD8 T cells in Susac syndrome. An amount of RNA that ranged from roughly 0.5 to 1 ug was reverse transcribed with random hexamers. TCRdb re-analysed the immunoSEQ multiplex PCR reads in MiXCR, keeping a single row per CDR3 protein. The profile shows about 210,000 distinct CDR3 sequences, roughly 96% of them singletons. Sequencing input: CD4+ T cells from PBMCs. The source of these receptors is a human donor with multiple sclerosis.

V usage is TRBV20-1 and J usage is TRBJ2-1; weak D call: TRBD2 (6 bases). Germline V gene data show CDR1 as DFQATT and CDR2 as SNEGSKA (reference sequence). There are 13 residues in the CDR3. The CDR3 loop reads CMGRQPSNNEQFF. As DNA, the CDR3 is TGCATGGGGAGGCAGCCTAGTAACAATGAGCAGTTCTTC.

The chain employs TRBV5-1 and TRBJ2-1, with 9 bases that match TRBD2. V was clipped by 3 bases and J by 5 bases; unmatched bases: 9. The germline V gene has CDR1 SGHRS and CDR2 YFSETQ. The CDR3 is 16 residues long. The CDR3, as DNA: TGCGCCAGCAGCTGGGGTTGGGGACTAGCTGACAATGAGCAGTTCTTC. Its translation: CASSWGWGLADNEQFF.

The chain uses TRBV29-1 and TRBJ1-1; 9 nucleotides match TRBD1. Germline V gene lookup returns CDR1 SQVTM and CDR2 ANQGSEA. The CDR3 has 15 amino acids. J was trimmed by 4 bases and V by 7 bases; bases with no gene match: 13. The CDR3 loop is CSATGGNWGITEAFF. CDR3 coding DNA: TGCAGCGCCACAGGGGGCAACTGGGGGATCACTGAAGCTTTCTTT.

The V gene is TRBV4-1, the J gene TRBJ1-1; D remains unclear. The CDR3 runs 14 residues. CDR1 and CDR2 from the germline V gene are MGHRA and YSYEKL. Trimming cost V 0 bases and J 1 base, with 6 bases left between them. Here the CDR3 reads CASSQDERNTEAFF. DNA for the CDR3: TGCGCCAGCAGCCAAGATGAACGGAACACTGAAGCTTTCTTT.

The CDR3 protein is CATSRVRINPEAFF. CDR3 DNA sequence: TGTGCCACCAGCAGAGTTAGGATTAATCCTGAAGCTTTCTTT. The chain carries TRBV15 and TRBJ1-1; the D is unclear. Germline values: CDR1 LNHNV, CDR2 YYDKDF (reference sequence). The CDR3 runs to 14 residues. Trimming stripped 1 base from V and 6 bases from J, with 12 bases between.

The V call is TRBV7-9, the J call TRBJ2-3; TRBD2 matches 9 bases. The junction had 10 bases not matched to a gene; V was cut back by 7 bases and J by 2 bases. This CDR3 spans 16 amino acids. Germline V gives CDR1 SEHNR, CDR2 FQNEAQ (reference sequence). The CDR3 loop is CASTSRASGDTDTQYF. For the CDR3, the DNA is TGTGCCAGCACCTCGCGGGCTAGCGGGGACACAGATACGCAGTATTTT.

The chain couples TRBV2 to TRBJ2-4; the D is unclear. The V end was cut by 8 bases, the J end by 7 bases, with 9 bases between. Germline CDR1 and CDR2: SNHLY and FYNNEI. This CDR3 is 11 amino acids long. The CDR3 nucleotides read TGTGCCAGCCAAGGAGAGAACATTCAGTACTTC. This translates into CASQGENIQYF.

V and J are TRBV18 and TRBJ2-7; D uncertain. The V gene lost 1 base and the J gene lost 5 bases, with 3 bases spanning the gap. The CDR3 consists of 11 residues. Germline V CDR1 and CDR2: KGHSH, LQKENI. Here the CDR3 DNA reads TGTGCCAGCTCACCACTTGACGAGCAGTACTTC. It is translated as CASSPLDEQYF.

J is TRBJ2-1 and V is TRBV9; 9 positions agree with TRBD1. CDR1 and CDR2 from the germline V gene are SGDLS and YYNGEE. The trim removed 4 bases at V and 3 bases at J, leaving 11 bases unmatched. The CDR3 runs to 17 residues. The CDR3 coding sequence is TGTGCCAGCAGCTACAGTCCAGGGACAGGGATCTACAATGAGCAGTTCTTC. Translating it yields CASSYSPGTGIYNEQFF.

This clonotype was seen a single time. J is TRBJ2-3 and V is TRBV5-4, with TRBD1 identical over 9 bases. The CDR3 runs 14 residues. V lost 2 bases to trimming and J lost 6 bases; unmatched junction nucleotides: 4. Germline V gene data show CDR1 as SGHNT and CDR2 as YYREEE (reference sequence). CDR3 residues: CASSFRTGEDTQYF. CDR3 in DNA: TGTGCCAGCAGCTTCCGGACAGGGGAGGATACGCAGTATTTT. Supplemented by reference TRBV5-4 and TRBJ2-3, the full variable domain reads ETGVTQSPTHLIKTRGQQVTLRCSSQSGHNTVSWYQQALGQGPQFIFQYYREEENGRGNFPPRFSGLQFPNYSSELNVNALELDDSALYLCASSFRTGEDTQYFGPGTRLTVL.

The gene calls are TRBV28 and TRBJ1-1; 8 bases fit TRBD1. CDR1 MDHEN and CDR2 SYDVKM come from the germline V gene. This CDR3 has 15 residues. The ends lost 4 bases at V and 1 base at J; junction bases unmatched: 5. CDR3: CASSSQGGGNTEAFF. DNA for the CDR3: TGTGCCAGCAGTTCACAGGGGGGAGGGAACACTGAAGCTTTCTTT.

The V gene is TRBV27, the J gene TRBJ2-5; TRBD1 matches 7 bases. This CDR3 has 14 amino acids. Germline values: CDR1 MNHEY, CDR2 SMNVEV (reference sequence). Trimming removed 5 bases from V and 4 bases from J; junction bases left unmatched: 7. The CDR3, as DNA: TGTGCCAGCAGTGCCTACAGGGGAACAGAGACCCAGTACTTC. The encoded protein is CASSAYRGTETQYF.

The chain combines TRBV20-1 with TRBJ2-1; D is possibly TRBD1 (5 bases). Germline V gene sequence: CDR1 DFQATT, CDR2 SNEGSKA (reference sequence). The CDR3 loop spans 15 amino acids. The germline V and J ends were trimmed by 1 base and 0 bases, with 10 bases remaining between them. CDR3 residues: CSARALDISYNEQFF. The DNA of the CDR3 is TGCAGTGCTAGAGCGTTGGACATCTCCTACAATGAGCAGTTCTTC.

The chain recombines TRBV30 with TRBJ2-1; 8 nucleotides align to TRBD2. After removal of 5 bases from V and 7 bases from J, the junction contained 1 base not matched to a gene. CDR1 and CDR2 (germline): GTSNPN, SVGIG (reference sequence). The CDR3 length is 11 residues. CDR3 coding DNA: TGTGCCTGGTCTAGCGGGAATGAGCAGTTCTTC. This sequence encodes CAWSSGNEQFF. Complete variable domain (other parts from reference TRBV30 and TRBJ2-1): SQTIHQWPATLVQPVGSPLSLECTVEGTSNPNLYWYRQAAGRGLQLLFYSVGIGQISSEVPQNLSASRPQDRQFILSSKKLLLSDSGFYLCAWSSGNEQFFGPGTRLTVL.

The CDR3 nucleotides read TGCAGTGCTAGAGATGCTACCAGCACAGATACGCAGTATTTT. This sequence encodes CSARDATSTDTQYF. This sequence joins TRBV20-1 and TRBJ2-3; no clear D gene. CDR3 size: 14 residues. Per the germline V gene, CDR1 is DFQATT and CDR2 is SNEGSKA (reference sequence). The germline V and J ends were trimmed by 0 bases and 0 bases, with 7 bases remaining between them.

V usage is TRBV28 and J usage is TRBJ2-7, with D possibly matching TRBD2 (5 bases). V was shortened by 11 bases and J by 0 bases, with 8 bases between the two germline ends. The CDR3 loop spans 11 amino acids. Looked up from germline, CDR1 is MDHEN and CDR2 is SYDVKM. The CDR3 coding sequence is TGTGCCCATGGGAGCTCCTACGAGCAGTACTTC. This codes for CAHGSSYEQYF.

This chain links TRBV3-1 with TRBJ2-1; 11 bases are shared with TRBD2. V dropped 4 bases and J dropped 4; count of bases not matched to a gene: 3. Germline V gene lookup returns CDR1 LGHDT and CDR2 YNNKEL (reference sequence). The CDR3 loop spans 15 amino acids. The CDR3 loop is CASSRGLAAYNEQFF. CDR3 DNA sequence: TGTGCCAGCAGCCGGGGACTAGCGGCATACAATGAGCAGTTCTTC.

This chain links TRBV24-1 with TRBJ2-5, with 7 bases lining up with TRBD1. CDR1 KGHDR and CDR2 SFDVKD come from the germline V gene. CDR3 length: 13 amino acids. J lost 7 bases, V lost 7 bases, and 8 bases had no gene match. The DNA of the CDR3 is TGTGCCACCAGCGAAGGGGGCGTAGGGACCCAGTACTTC. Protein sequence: CATSEGGVGTQYF.